Each of the 29 T cell receptor beta chains below was sequenced from the same sample in a study of blood T cell repertoires in COVID-19. The assay was immunoSEQ multiplex PCR, and TCRdb's table has in-frame clones only and misses some. The data show 150,000 or so clones, with approximately 86% seen just once and approximately 4% held by the top ten. The sample was PBMCs or T cells enriched from blood (not recorded which). All receptors come from a woman aged 40 to 50 who had been exposed to COVID-19.

This clone was picked up a small number of times. The chain is built from TRBV19 and TRBJ1-5, with 8 bases identical to TRBD1. The CDR3 spans 17 residues. Germline lookup yields CDR1 LNHDA and CDR2 SQIVND (reference sequence). V was clipped by 6 bases and J by 2 bases; unmatched bases: 12. CDR3 sequence (DNA): TGTGCCAGTAGAGCCTTCCAACAGGGGGTTGGCAATCAGCCCCAGCATTTT. Translated, it gives CASRAFQQGVGNQPQHF.

This sequence joins TRBV7-6 and TRBJ2-7; 9 bases fit TRBD1. This CDR3 has 18 residues. After removal of 2 bases from V and 5 bases from J, the junction contained 16 bases not matched to a gene. Germline CDR1 reads SGHVS; CDR2 reads FNYEAQ. CDR3 amino acids: CASSLFLGSGQGMDEQYF. The CDR3 bases are TGTGCCAGCAGCTTATTCCTGGGCAGTGGACAGGGGATGGACGAGCAGTACTTC. Based on the CDR3 plus reference TRBV7-6 and TRBJ2-7, the full variable domain is GAGVSQSPRYKVTKRGQDVALRCDPISGHVSLYWYRQALGQGPEFLTYFNYEAQQDKSGLPNDRFSAERPEGSISTLTIQRTEQRDSAMYRCASSLFLGSGQGMDEQYFGPGTRLTVT.

J is TRBJ1-1 and V is TRBV27, with 8 positions matching TRBD1. V shed 8 bases and J 9 bases; nucleotides not matched to a gene: 14. The germline gives CDR1 MNHEY, CDR2 SMNVEV (reference sequence). CDR3 length: 14 amino acids. CDR3 amino acids: CASLPSTGVLKAFF. CDR3 nucleotides: TGTGCCAGCCTCCCCTCGACAGGGGTTCTCAAAGCTTTCTTT.

V and J are TRBV6-5 and TRBJ1-5; 7 bases match TRBD1. The CDR3 length is 15 residues. J was trimmed by 0 bases and V by 5 bases; bases with no gene match: 4. CDR1 and CDR2 from the germline V gene are MNHEY and SVGAGI. The CDR3 region has the DNA TGTGCCAGCAGTACAGGGGAACGTAGCAATCAGCCCCAGCATTTT. Its protein product is CASSTGERSNQPQHF.

The chain couples TRBV7-2 to TRBJ2-7, with a weak D call TRBD2 (7 bases). This CDR3 has 17 residues. CDR1 SGHTA and CDR2 FQGNSA come from the germline V gene. V lost 0 bases and J 3 bases, leaving 18 bases between the germline ends. This CDR3 is CASSLAGGRGPHYEQYF. In nucleotides, the CDR3 is TGTGCCAGCAGCTTAGCGGGGGGGCGGGGGCCCCACTACGAGCAGTACTTC.

In its sample, this clone was seen many times. V and J are TRBV9 and TRBJ2-7, with TRBD2 matching over 12 bases. The germline CDR1 and CDR2 sequences are SGDLS and YYNGEE. The CDR3 is 20 amino acids. The V gene end was trimmed by 3 bases and the J gene end by 0 bases; junction bases not matched to a gene: 16. The CDR3 here is CASSAYILAGGPIISYEQYF. CDR3 nucleotides: TGTGCCAGCAGCGCATACATACTAGCGGGGGGCCCAATTATCTCCTACGAGCAGTACTTC.

This clone has just a few counts. Additional DNA sequences in this sample encode the identical CDR3. The V gene is TRBV25-1, the J gene TRBJ1-1, with a tentative D call TRBD1 (5 bases). There are 13 residues in the CDR3. Germline CDR1 reads MGHDK; CDR2 reads SYGVNS. The germline V and J ends were trimmed by 7 bases and 5 bases, with 14 bases remaining between them. The CDR3 protein is CASTTGSLTEAFF. The CDR3 nucleotides read TGTGCCAGCACCACAGGATCTTTGACTGAAGCTTTCTTT.

This rearrangement joins TRBV5-6 to TRBJ2-7; TRBD1 agrees at 8 bases. The CDR3 is 15 amino acids. The V and J ends lost 5 bases and 4 bases, in that order; junction bases with no gene match: 11. Germline V lookup: CDR1 SGHDT, CDR2 YYEEEE. The CDR3 nucleotides are TGTGCCAGCAGGCCTACCGGGACAGGAGTTTACGAGCAGTACTTC. Translating gives CASRPTGTGVYEQYF.

The J gene is TRBJ1-1, the V gene TRBV19, with no clear D. Trimming left V 3 bases short and J 0 bases short, with 8 bases between. This CDR3 has 14 amino acids. CDR1 is LNHDA and CDR2 is SQIVND in the germline V gene (reference sequence). The CDR3 region has the DNA TGTGCCAGTAGTATTGGACTCATGAACACTGAAGCTTTCTTT. Its protein product is CASSIGLMNTEAFF.

The chain is built from TRBV7-9 and TRBJ1-5; D is undetermined. Germline V gives CDR1 SEHNR, CDR2 FQNEAQ (reference sequence). This CDR3 has 14 residues. Trimming left V 1 base short and J 2 bases short, with 6 bases between. CDR3 bases: TGTGCCAGCAGCTTAGTGGGAGGCAATCAGCCCCAGCATTTT. This translates into CASSLVGGNQPQHF.

The chain employs TRBV6-5 and TRBJ1-1, with 8 positions matching TRBD1. Unmatched junction bases numbered 7, after V lost 10 bases and J lost 0 bases. Germline assignment: CDR1 MNHEY and CDR2 SVGAGI. The CDR3 spans 14 residues. The CDR3 loop is CATDRGAMNTEAFF. The CDR3 DNA follows: TGTGCCACTGACAGGGGTGCCATGAACACTGAAGCTTTCTTT.

This clone was observed a single time. The chain joins TRBV2 to TRBJ1-1; no definite D call. Trimming removed 8 bases at V and 3 bases at J, with 16 bases between. The CDR3 sequence is 14 residues long. Looked up from germline, CDR1 is SNHLY and CDR2 is FYNNEI. DNA of the CDR3: TGTGCCAGCTTATTAGATCTTCCCGACACTGAAGCTTTCTTT. This encodes CASLLDLPDTEAFF.

This clone was counted a few times. The rearrangement uses TRBV18 and TRBJ1-1; D unresolved. CDR3 length: 18 amino acids. CDR1 is KGHSH, CDR2 LQKENI, per germline. V was pared by 4 bases and J by 1 base, with 22 bases between. The CDR3 nucleotides are TGTGCCAGCTCACTGCTAAAATCGAGGGCAAACGGGAACACTGAAGCTTTCTTT. This gives the protein CASSLLKSRANGNTEAFF.

The chain uses TRBV7-8 and TRBJ2-7; 8 bases are a match to TRBD1. This CDR3 has 13 amino acids. The V and J ends lost 4 bases and 6 bases, in that order; junction bases with no gene match: 5. Germline values: CDR1 SGHVS, CDR2 FQNEAQ. CDR3 sequence reads: CASSWDRSPEQYF. In nucleotides, the CDR3 is TGTGCCAGCAGCTGGGACAGGTCCCCCGAGCAGTACTTC.

The chain is built from TRBV5-1 and TRBJ2-3, with 11 bases fitting TRBD2. The J segment lost 2 bases and the V segment lost 1 base, leaving 6 bases of the junction unmatched. This CDR3 is 17 amino acids long. Germline V gene data show CDR1 as SGHRS and CDR2 as YFSETQ. The CDR3 DNA reads TGCGCCAGCAGCTTGTGGTCTAGCGGGGGGACCACAGATACGCAGTATTTT. This encodes CASSLWSSGGTTDTQYF.

V usage is TRBV27 and J usage is TRBJ1-1, with TRBD1 matching over 10 bases. The ends lost 5 bases at V and 1 base at J; junction bases unmatched: 7. Germline lookup yields CDR1 MNHEY and CDR2 SMNVEV (reference sequence). The CDR3 is made up of 16 amino acids. The chain's CDR3 is CASSPWTGGRNTEAFF. As DNA, the CDR3 is TGTGCCAGCAGTCCGTGGACAGGGGGAAGGAACACTGAAGCTTTCTTT.

The chain links TRBV19 to TRBJ1-5; TRBD1 aligns across 7 bases. This CDR3 is 13 amino acids long. Germline-derived CDR1 and CDR2 are LNHDA and SQIVND (reference sequence). The ends lost 7 bases at V and 7 bases at J; junction bases unmatched: 7. DNA of the CDR3: TGTGCCAGTACCCAACAGGGGTGGCAGCCCCAGCATTTT. Protein: CASTQQGWQPQHF.

This clone was seen just once. The genes are TRBV6-2 or TRBV6-3 and TRBJ1-6; possible D gene TRBD1, 6 bases. CDR1 is MNHEY and CDR2 is SVGEGT in the germline V gene. The germline V and J ends were trimmed by 5 bases and 7 bases, with 12 bases remaining between them. This CDR3 is built from 14 residues. CDR3 DNA sequence: TGTGCCAGCAGTAGGGGGACGGCAAATTCACCCCTCCACTTT. This gives the protein CASSRGTANSPLHF.

This chain uses TRBV7-2 with TRBJ1-6, with 9 bases matching TRBD1. This CDR3 is 16 amino acids long. Germline-derived CDR1 and CDR2 are SGHTA and FQGNSA. The V and J ends lost 4 bases and 9 bases, in that order; junction bases with no gene match: 10. The DNA of the CDR3 is TGTGCCAGCAGCTCGGCCGGGACAGGGCGGAGTTCACCCCTCCACTTT. Translation: CASSSAGTGRSSPLHF. Complete variable domain (other parts from reference TRBV7-2 and TRBJ1-6): GAGVSQSPSNKVTEKGKDVELRCDPISGHTALYWYRQSLGQGLEFLIYFQGNSAPDKSGLPSDRFSAERTGGSVSTLTIQRTQQEDSAVYLCASSSAGTGRSSPLHFGNGTRLTVT.

V gene TRBV7-2 combines with J gene TRBJ2-3, with 14 bases matching TRBD2. V lost 0 bases and J lost 4; bases outside the gene matches: 3. The CDR3 runs to 17 residues. Per germline, CDR1 SGHTA and CDR2 FQGNSA. CDR3 coding DNA: TGTGCCAGCAGCTTAGCAGGACTAGCGGGGGGTTCAGATACGCAGTATTTT. This sequence encodes CASSLAGLAGGSDTQYF.

The chain is built from TRBV7-2 and TRBJ2-1, with D unresolved. The germline CDR1 and CDR2 sequences are SGHTA and FQGNSA. The CDR3 sequence is 17 residues long. V lost 1 base, J lost 5 bases, and 18 bases lay in between. CDR3 protein: CASSLVFSSLEDNEQFF. CDR3 nucleotides: TGTGCCAGCAGCTTAGTTTTTAGCTCATTAGAAGACAATGAGCAGTTCTTC.

This chain uses TRBV5-1 with TRBJ2-1; tentative D call: TRBD2 (5 bases). Germline CDR1 SGHRS, CDR2 YFSETQ. CDR3 length: 16 amino acids. The ends were cut back, 1 base at V and 0 bases at J, with 11 bases in the middle. CDR3 nucleotide sequence: TGCGCCAGCAGCTTGAGCCTAGCTAGCTCCTACAATGAGCAGTTCTTC. It specifies CASSLSLASSYNEQFF.

The chain combines TRBV28 with TRBJ2-4; D is uncertain. V was shortened by 1 base and J by 0 bases, with 7 bases between the two germline ends. Per the germline V gene, CDR1 is MDHEN and CDR2 is SYDVKM. The CDR3 is 15 amino acids. This CDR3 reads CASSLSGLAKNIQYF. The CDR3 region has the DNA TGTGCCAGCAGTTTATCCGGTCTAGCCAAAAACATTCAGTACTTC.

The CDR3 coding sequence is TGCAGCGTTGCGGATAGCGCGACCTACGAGCAGTACTTC. This sequence encodes CSVADSATYEQYF. The chain recombines TRBV29-1 with TRBJ2-7; D might be TRBD2 (5 bases). Germline V gives CDR1 SQVTM, CDR2 ANQGSEA. Trimming took off 4 bases at V and 2 bases at J, with 12 bases between the two ends. The CDR3 sequence is 13 residues long.

This chain links TRBV12-5 with TRBJ1-1; tentative D call: TRBD1 (6 bases). Germline V CDR1 and CDR2: LGHNT, FRNRAP. The CDR3 consists of 14 residues. V was pared by 1 base and J by 4 bases, with 10 bases between. CDR3 sequence (DNA): TGTGCTAGTGGTTTGGGGGGGCACGGCACTGAAGCTTTCTTT. Encoded protein: CASGLGGHGTEAFF.

This CDR3 is CASRPPGQVREQYF. CDR3 coding DNA: TGTGCCAGCAGACCACCGGGACAGGTGCGCGAGCAGTACTTC. The chain combines TRBV6-5 with TRBJ2-7; 8 bases fit TRBD1. Germline V lookup: CDR1 MNHEY, CDR2 SVGAGI. CDR3 size: 14 residues. The J segment lost 6 bases and the V segment lost 6 bases, leaving 10 bases of the junction unmatched.

The chain uses TRBV6-5 and TRBJ1-1; 7 nucleotides match TRBD1. With 6 bases clipped from V and 1 base from J, the junction kept 5 bases outside the gene matches. The CDR3 spans 14 residues. The germline gives CDR1 MNHEY, CDR2 SVGAGI. CDR3 sequence reads: CASRVTGKNTEAFF. The CDR3 DNA sequence: TGTGCCAGCAGAGTGACAGGGAAGAACACTGAAGCTTTCTTT.

This chain uses TRBV5-1 with TRBJ2-7, with 8 bases lining up with TRBD1. This CDR3 is built from 15 residues. Germline trimming cut 0 bases from V and 4 bases from J; bases unmatched to any gene: 6. Germline loops: CDR1 SGHRS, CDR2 YFSETQ. CDR3 sequence: CASSLDGQGVYEQYF. For the CDR3, the DNA is TGCGCCAGCAGCTTGGATGGACAGGGAGTATACGAGCAGTACTTC.

The V and J genes are TRBV28 and TRBJ2-7, with a weak D call TRBD1 (5 bases). Germline V lookup: CDR1 MDHEN, CDR2 SYDVKM. The CDR3 is 16 residues long. V was cut by 3 bases and J by 2 bases, with 17 bases left in between. The CDR3 nucleotides read TGTGCCAGCAGTTTTACCAGAGCAGGGTCCCCCTACGAGCAGTACTTC. As protein: CASSFTRAGSPYEQYF.